This TCR beta chain appears in the sequencing data of a study of T cells after yellow fever vaccination. About the study: In the case of low-cell-number fractions, SMART-Seq v4 Ultra Low Input was used for preparation. Study-level findings and limits: Repertoires sorted by FACS could include abundant clonotypes that are contaminants from the bulk population.

UMIs were added to TCR cDNA along with a universal primer site when it was made by 5'RACE template switching. MiXCR was run by TCRdb on the 5' RACE reads, yielding one entry per CDR3 protein. The sample lists about 580,000 distinct CDR3 sequences, roughly 17% occurring once. Germline lookup yields CDR1 MDHEN and CDR2 SYDVKM. The CDR3 is 13 residues long. V was shortened by 11 bases and J by 0 bases, with 14 bases between the two germline ends. Note on this clonotype: No antigen is known for it.

The receptor's source is a man aged 18 to 29 who received the YFV17D yellow fever vaccine. The sample consisted of PBMCs, taken 5 to 6 days after the first yellow fever vaccination. The chain has TRBV28 and TRBJ2-7; TRBD2 is a possible D gene (7 bases). The CDR3 DNA is TGTGCCTCAAGGGGGGGAGTCTCCTACGAGCAGTACGTC. Protein: CASRGGVSYEQYV.